These 9 T cell receptor beta chains were all obtained from the same sample, sequenced in a study of T cell clones after liver transplantation. Sequencing of dividing CFSE-low cells from the MLR defined alloreactive TCRbeta sequences. Here immunoSEQ multiplex PCR was the method, and the copy in TCRdb shows in-frame clones only, minus some. The sample gives a few thousand clones, roughly 39% of which show up once; around an eighth is in the top ten. These receptors lack a known antigen. The sequenced sample consisted of CD4+ T cells from cultured PBMCs. Receptor source: a human patient who received a liver transplant. These T cells may partly come from the graft donor.

By proportion, this clone is medium-sized. The rearrangement uses TRBV6-1 and TRBJ2-7, with 8 nucleotides matching TRBD1. Losses at the gene ends were 7 bases for V and 3 bases for J; bases not matched to a gene: 8. This CDR3 contains 14 residues. Germline loops: CDR1 MNHNS, CDR2 SASEGT. This chain's CDR3 is CASTFQGAGYEQYF. The CDR3 DNA sequence: TGTGCCAGCACCTTCCAGGGGGCTGGCTACGAGCAGTACTTC.

The gene calls are TRBV7-2 and TRBJ2-5; 8 bases line up with TRBD2. The germline V gene has CDR1 SGHTA and CDR2 FQGNSA. J was trimmed by 2 bases and V by 5 bases; bases with no gene match: 7. The CDR3 is 15 residues long. CDR3 bases: TGTGCCAGCAGCCCATTGACTAGCGAACAAGAGACCCAGTACTTC. This codes for CASSPLTSEQETQYF.

This clone appeared a few times. V is TRBV28 and J is TRBJ1-1, with D perhaps matching TRBD1 (5 bases). V lost 7 bases and J 10 bases, leaving 25 bases between the germline ends. This CDR3 contains 15 residues. Germline CDR1 is MDHEN and CDR2 is SYDVKM. The CDR3 region is CASIRWTGSAGGAFF. Written as DNA, the CDR3 is TGTGCCAGCATTAGGTGGACCGGGTCCGCCGGGGGAGCTTTCTTT.

By proportion, this clone is medium-sized. The V call is TRBV28, the J call TRBJ1-3; TRBD1 matches 9 bases. CDR1 is MDHEN, CDR2 SYDVKM, per germline. The CDR3 length is 15 residues. Trimming cost V 10 bases and J 6 bases; bases outside gene matches: 13. The CDR3 sequence is CATLINRGRPNTIYF. In nucleotides, the CDR3 is TGTGCCACCCTCATAAACAGGGGGCGGCCAAACACCATATATTTT.

For the CDR3, the DNA is TGTGCCAGTCGACCGGGACTAGCGGTCCGATACAATGAGCAGTTCTTC. Translating gives CASRPGLAVRYNEQFF. This chain links TRBV28 with TRBJ2-1; TRBD2 matches at 11 bases. Germline values: CDR1 MDHEN, CDR2 SYDVKM. CDR3 length: 16 amino acids. V shed 9 bases and J 4 bases; nucleotides not matched to a gene: 11.

DNA of the CDR3: TGCGCCAGCAGCTTCTTGGCTAGCCTCGATGAGCAGTTCTTC. This codes for CASSFLASLDEQFF. The chain carries TRBV5-1 and TRBJ2-1; weak D call: TRBD2 (5 bases). Germline assignment: CDR1 SGHRS and CDR2 YFSETQ. Trimming took 2 bases from V and 8 from J, leaving 14 bases between them. The CDR3 sequence is 14 residues long. Based on the CDR3 plus reference TRBV5-1 and TRBJ2-1, the full variable domain is KAGVTQTPRYLIKTRGQQVTLSCSPISGHRSVSWYQQTPGQGLQFLFEYFSETQRNKGNFPGRFSGRQFSNSRSEMNVSTLELGDSALYLCASSFLASLDEQFFGPGTRLTVL.

As concerns this clone: The sample holds other DNA sequences that translate to the same CDR3. The chain links TRBV18 to TRBJ2-5; the D is unclear. The ends were cut back, 3 bases at V and 1 base at J, with 0 bases in the middle. CDR3 length: 11 residues. The V gene's germline CDR1 is KGHSH and CDR2 LQKENI. The CDR3 here is CASSPQETQYF. DNA of the CDR3: TGTGCCAGCTCACCCCAAGAGACCCAGTACTTC.

This sequence joins TRBV6-1 and TRBJ2-7; 8 nucleotides match TRBD1. V shed 5 bases, J shed 2 bases, and the junction held 5 bases outside the gene matches. The CDR3 is 14 residues long. Germline values: CDR1 MNHNS, CDR2 SASEGT. The CDR3: CASSPSDRAYEQYF. The CDR3 region has the DNA TGTGCCAGCAGTCCTTCGGACAGGGCCTACGAGCAGTACTTC.

This rearrangement joins TRBV28 to TRBJ2-1, with D uncertain. Trimming removed 8 bases from V and 0 bases from J, with 14 bases in between. CDR1 MDHEN and CDR2 SYDVKM come from the germline V gene. The CDR3 spans 15 residues. The CDR3 nucleotides read TGTGCCAGCGTTTATGGGCGGTACTCCTACAATGAGCAGTTCTTC. It is translated as CASVYGRYSYNEQFF.